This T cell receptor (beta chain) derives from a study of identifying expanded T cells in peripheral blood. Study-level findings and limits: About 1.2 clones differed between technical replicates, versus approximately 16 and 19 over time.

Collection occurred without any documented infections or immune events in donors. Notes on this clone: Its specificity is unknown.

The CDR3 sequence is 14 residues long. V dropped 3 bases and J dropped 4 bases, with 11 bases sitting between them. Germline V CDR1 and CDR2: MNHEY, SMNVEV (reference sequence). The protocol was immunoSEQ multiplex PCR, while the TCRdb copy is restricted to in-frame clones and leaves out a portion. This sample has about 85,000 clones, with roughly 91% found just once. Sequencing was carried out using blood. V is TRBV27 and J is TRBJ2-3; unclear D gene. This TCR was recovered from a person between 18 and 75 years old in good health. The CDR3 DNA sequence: TGTGCCAGCAGTTTCGGTACGTGGGCAGATACGCAGTATTTT. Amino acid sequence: CASSFGTWADTQYF.